These 29 T cell receptor beta chains came from one sample sequenced in a study of regulatory T cells in long-lasting Graves disease. TCR beta libraries were built with iRepertoire HTBI primers and Arm-PCR of CDR3 regions. TCRdb reprocessed the multiplex PCR reads with MiXCR, giving one entry per CDR3 protein. Of about 240,000 distinct CDR3 sequences in the sample, around 20% were seen once. Time point given: newly diagnosed GD, antithyroid drugs for less than 3 months. PBMC-derived RNA was used for the TCR library. Here the sequenced sample was peripheral blood mononuclear cells (PBMCs), taken at new diagnosis, from a patient treated with antithyroid drugs. These receptors all come from a female donor with Graves disease.

The chain is built from TRBV7-9 and TRBJ2-7; TRBD1 agrees at 7 bases. The germline V gene encodes CDR1 SEHNR and CDR2 FQNEAQ (reference sequence). The CDR3 is 14 amino acids. The ends lost 1 base at V and 6 bases at J; junction bases unmatched: 6. Here the CDR3 reads CASSLEGAVSEQYF. CDR3 DNA: TGTGCCAGCAGCTTAGAGGGGGCAGTCAGCGAGCAGTACTTC. The full variable domain, completed using reference TRBV7-9 and TRBJ2-7, is DTGVSQNPRHKITKRGQNVTFRCDPISEHNRLYWYRQTLGQGPEFLTYFQNEAQLEKSRLLSDRFSAERPKGSFSTLEIQRTEQGDSAMYLCASSLEGAVSEQYFGPGTRLTVT.

This clonotype was recorded many times. The chain combines TRBV10-1 with TRBJ2-4; unclear D gene. Trimming left V 0 bases short and J 8 bases short, with 8 bases between. Germline CDR1 WNHNN, CDR2 SYGVQD (reference sequence). This CDR3 is built from 13 residues. CDR3 DNA sequence: TGCGCCAGCAGTGAGTCTGGCCAGCACATTCAGTACTTC. It yields the protein CASSESGQHIQYF.

This clonotype was counted only a few times. This sequence joins TRBV14 and TRBJ1-1, with 7 bases identical to TRBD1. Trimming removed 3 bases from V and 8 bases from J; junction bases left unmatched: 6. The CDR3 has 13 amino acids. Looked up from germline, CDR1 is SGHDN and CDR2 is FVKESK. The CDR3 is CASSQTGTAEAFF. CDR3 in DNA: TGTGCCAGCAGCCAGACCGGGACAGCCGAAGCTTTCTTT.

This chain joins TRBV7-9 and TRBJ2-5; 9 bases map to TRBD2. This CDR3 is 14 amino acids long. In germline, CDR1 is SEHNR, CDR2 FQNEAQ (reference sequence). Trimming cost V 5 bases and J 11 bases; bases outside gene matches: 12. The CDR3 bases are TGTGCCAGCAGCCCCATGTTAGCGGGAGTTGAGCAGTACTTC. The encoded protein is CASSPMLAGVEQYF.

In its sample, this clonotype was seen many times. CDR3 in amino acids: CATSDGNTDTQYF. The DNA for the CDR3 is TGTGCCACCAGTGACGGTAACACAGATACGCAGTATTTT. The gene calls are TRBV24-1 and TRBJ2-3; D is ambiguous. Germline CDR1 and CDR2: KGHDR and SFDVKD. The CDR3 runs 13 residues. Trimming left V 4 bases short and J 2 bases short, with 6 bases between.

In its sample, this clonotype was seen a few times. A much larger clone lies one base from this, so it may be a read error. The chain links TRBV6-1 to TRBJ1-6; D is possibly TRBD1 (6 bases). The CDR3 extends over 14 amino acids. Trimming shortened V by 5 bases and J by 8 bases, and 13 bases separated the two germline ends. In germline, CDR1 is MNHNS, CDR2 SASEGT. CDR3 region: CASSLTGRDSPLHF. CDR3 nucleotides: TGTGCCAGCAGTCTGACAGGAAGGGATTCACCCCTCCACTTT.

This clonotype was seen ten or more times. The genes are TRBV6-1 and TRBJ1-6; D gene ambiguous. CDR1 and CDR2 from the germline V gene are MNHNS and SASEGT. The CDR3 runs to 15 residues. V lost 7 bases and J lost 0, with 10 bases in between. CDR3 nucleotides: TGTGCCAGCAACAAACTTAGCTCCTATAATTCACCCCTCCACTTT. Residues: CASNKLSSYNSPLHF.

At least ten counts were recorded for this clonotype. V is TRBV10-1 and J is TRBJ2-1; 7 bases fit TRBD2. The trim removed 0 bases at V and 4 bases at J, leaving 3 bases unmatched. The CDR3 covers 15 residues. In germline, CDR1 is WNHNN, CDR2 SYGVQD (reference sequence). The CDR3 DNA sequence: TGCGCCAGCAGTGAGTCGACGGGGGGATACAATGAGCAGTTCTTC. Its protein is CASSESTGGYNEQFF.

On this clonotype itself: One base away lies a much larger clone, so this may be a sequencing read error. V usage is TRBV11-3 and J usage is TRBJ2-5; D gene unclear. The CDR3 runs 13 residues. The germline V gene encodes CDR1 SGHNT and CDR2 YENEEA. The CDR3: CASSRAYGETPYF. The CDR3 DNA reads as TGTGCCAGCAGCCGCGCCTATGGAGAGACCCCGTACTTC.

This clonotype was seen at least ten times. It may be a read error: a sequence one base away is much more abundant. The chain employs TRBV7-3 and TRBJ1-2; no clear D gene. Germline V CDR1 and CDR2: SGHTA, FQGTGA. This CDR3 has 14 amino acids. In DNA form, the CDR3 reads TGTACCAGCAGCTTAGGAGGTAGAAACTATGGCTACACCTTC. This encodes CTSSLGGRNYGYTF.

This clonotype was recorded at least ten times. This sequence joins TRBV12-3 or TRBV12-4 and TRBJ2-1, with D maybe TRBD2 (5 bases). V was pared by 7 bases and J by 6 bases, with 31 bases between. This CDR3 spans 19 amino acids. CDR3 coding DNA: TGTGCCAGCACCCCTCAACGGGGAAGCGGTCATAATCAAGGCAATGAGCAGTTCTTC. Protein: CASTPQRGSGHNQGNEQFF.

This clonotype was detected ten times or more. The CDR3 DNA reads as TGTGCCAGCAGCTTAGGGGAACCAAATCAGCCCCAGCATTTT. Protein sequence: CASSLGEPNQPQHF. This sequence joins TRBV11-2 and TRBJ1-5; no clear D gene. Germline CDR1 SGHAT, CDR2 FQNNGV. This CDR3 region has 14 residues. Between the trimmed V and J ends, which lost 1 base and 4 bases, there was a span of 8 bases.

The chain joins TRBV4-3 to TRBJ1-2; tentative D call: TRBD1 (5 bases). Trimming shortened V by 1 base and J by 0 bases, and 12 bases separated the two germline ends. The CDR3 loop spans 16 amino acids. From germline, CDR1 is LGHNA and CDR2 YSLEER. DNA for the CDR3: TGCGCCAGCAGCCAAGCTTCGGCAGGGCCTAACTATGGCTACACCTTC. Protein sequence: CASSQASAGPNYGYTF.

Only a few counts were recorded for this clonotype. The chain has TRBV14 and TRBJ1-2; 10 positions match TRBD1. Germline-derived CDR1 and CDR2 are SGHDN and FVKESK. This CDR3 contains 15 residues. Trimming removed 4 bases from V and 7 bases from J; junction bases left unmatched: 9. CDR3: CASSRPGTGASGYTF. The CDR3 region has the DNA TGTGCCAGCAGCCGCCCCGGGACAGGGGCAAGTGGCTACACCTTC. Supplemented by reference TRBV14 and TRBJ1-2, the full variable domain reads EAGVTQFPSHSVIEKGQTVTLRCDPISGHDNLYWYRRVMGKEIKFLLHFVKESKQDESGMPNNRFLAERTGGTYSTLKVQPAELEDSGVYFCASSRPGTGASGYTFGSGTRLTVV.

This clonotype came up a few times. The chain uses TRBV12-3 or TRBV12-4 and TRBJ2-2; D is uncertain. V was trimmed by 6 bases and J by 3 bases, leaving 23 bases between them. The CDR3 totals 18 residues. The CDR3 region is CASRPYRLGNWDTGELFF. CDR3 DNA: TGTGCCAGCAGGCCCTATCGGTTGGGGAATTGGGACACCGGGGAGCTGTTTTTT.

This clonotype has ten or more counts. This chain uses TRBV7-2 with TRBJ2-7; D might be TRBD1 or TRBD2, each matching 5 bases. Germline lookup yields CDR1 SGHTA and CDR2 FQGNSA. The ends were cut back, 5 bases at V and 7 bases at J, with 15 bases in the middle. The CDR3 is made up of 13 amino acids. The CDR3 DNA follows: TGTGCCAGCAGCATCGGGGCCCTCAGGGAGCAGTACTTC. Protein product: CASSIGALREQYF.

In regard to this clonotype: A read error may explain this, as a much larger clone is one base away. The chain employs TRBV6-2 or TRBV6-3 and TRBJ2-7; possibly TRBD1 for D (6 bases). Germline V gene lookup returns CDR1 MNHEY and CDR2 SVGEGT. There are 17 residues in the CDR3. The V and J ends lost 6 bases and 0 bases respectively, with 21 bases between them. The CDR3 DNA is TGTGCCAGCAGCTCAGCGACGGTCAGGGGCCTCTCCTACGAGCAGTACTTC. Amino acids: CASSSATVRGLSYEQYF.

This clonotype showed up many times. The chain carries TRBV27 and TRBJ1-5; D gene ambiguous. The germline CDR1 and CDR2 sequences are MNHEY and SMNVEV (reference sequence). The CDR3 spans 14 residues. V lost 3 bases and J lost 0, with 6 bases in between. CDR3: CASSLTNSNQPQHF. CDR3 coding DNA: TGTGCCAGCAGTTTGACAAATAGCAATCAGCCCCAGCATTTT.

To note about this clonotype: This is likely an artifact of a read error, given a far larger clone one base away. The V gene is TRBV6-2 or TRBV6-3, the J gene TRBJ1-1; no clear D gene. The CDR3 spans 12 residues. Germline V gene data show CDR1 as MNHEY and CDR2 as SVGEGT. V shed 6 bases and J shed 1 base, with 6 bases lying between them. CDR3 sequence reads: CASRRPNTEAFF. The CDR3 DNA is TGTGCCAGCAGACGACCGAACACTGAAGCTTTCTTT.

This clonotype was observed many times. The chain combines TRBV2 with TRBJ2-3, with D unresolved. V gave up 6 bases and J gave up 2 bases, with 9 bases separating them. The germline V gene has CDR1 SNHLY and CDR2 FYNNEI. The CDR3 length is 13 residues. The CDR3 DNA reads as TGTGCCAGCAGCCCCAGGAACACAGATACGCAGTATTTT. Its protein is CASSPRNTDTQYF.

This clonotype was seen many times. The genes are TRBV5-1 and TRBJ1-1, with D possibly being TRBD1 (6 bases). The CDR3 consists of 14 residues. V was clipped by 0 bases and J by 5 bases, with 11 bases between them. Germline loops: CDR1 SGHRS, CDR2 YFSETQ. CDR3 residues: CASSLARQATEAFF. CDR3 nucleotide sequence: TGCGCCAGCAGCTTGGCCCGACAGGCGACTGAAGCTTTCTTT.

This clonotype was found a few times. This likely reflects a read error, since a far larger clone is one base away. The chain couples TRBV7-2 to TRBJ2-3; 8 bases are shared with TRBD2. With the DNA end fitting TRBJ2-5 better, the J assignment may be wrong. Germline lookup yields CDR1 SGHTA and CDR2 FQGNSA. The CDR3 consists of 13 residues. The CDR3 loop reads CASSLSGSEAQYF. The CDR3 nucleotides are TGTGCCAGCAGCTTAAGCGGGAGTGAGGCCCAGTACTTC.

This clonotype has at least ten counts. The rearrangement uses TRBV27 and TRBJ2-3; D unresolved. V lost 5 bases to trimming and J lost 6 bases, with 9 bases between them. The CDR3 loop spans 12 amino acids. From germline, CDR1 is MNHEY and CDR2 SMNVEV (reference sequence). The CDR3 loop reads CASSPLSDTQYF. The CDR3 DNA reads TGTGCCAGCAGTCCACTCTCGGATACGCAGTATTTT.

There are many counts of this clonotype. V usage is TRBV20-1 and J usage is TRBJ2-1; D may be TRBD2 (5 bases). The germline V gene encodes CDR1 DFQATT and CDR2 SNEGSKA (reference sequence). This CDR3 has 14 residues. Trimming took 6 bases from V and 7 from J, leaving 19 bases between them. Written as DNA, the CDR3 is TGCAGTGCCGAGCCGGACTCTCTCTCTAATGAGCAGTTCTTC. It translates to CSAEPDSLSNEQFF.

The J gene is TRBJ2-1, the V gene TRBV6-1, with 7 bases aligning to TRBD2. Germline V gene lookup returns CDR1 MNHNS and CDR2 SASEGT. CDR3 size: 11 residues. CDR3 region: CVRGSGNEQFF. The CDR3 nucleotides read TGTGTCCGCGGGAGCGGAAATGAGCAGTTCTTC.

This clonotype has only a few counts. This chain uses TRBV3-1 with TRBJ1-3; D is ambiguous. Germline V gene sequence: CDR1 LGHDT, CDR2 YNNKEL (reference sequence). The CDR3 is made up of 15 amino acids. The germline V and J ends were trimmed by 1 base and 4 bases, with 11 bases remaining between them. Here the CDR3 reads CASSQGGFDGNTIYF. As DNA, the CDR3 is TGTGCCAGCAGCCAAGGAGGGTTTGACGGAAACACCATATATTTT.

This clonotype was seen ten or more times. V is TRBV2 and J is TRBJ2-4, with D tentatively TRBD1 (9 bases). Per the germline V gene, CDR1 is SNHLY and CDR2 is FYNNEI. V was clipped by 7 bases and J by 8 bases, with 18 bases between them. This CDR3 comprises 14 residues. As DNA, the CDR3 is TGTGCCAGCACCCCGGGGGGGGACAGGGACATTCAGTACTTC. This codes for CASTPGGDRDIQYF.

This clonotype has ten or more counts. V gene TRBV7-9 combines with J gene TRBJ1-2; no clear D. V gave up 2 bases and J gave up 6 bases, with 10 bases separating them. Looked up from germline, CDR1 is SEHNR and CDR2 is FQNEAQ (reference sequence). The CDR3 consists of 13 residues. This CDR3 is CASSLLQLDGYTF. The CDR3 DNA reads as TGTGCCAGCAGCTTATTACAGCTGGATGGCTACACCTTC.

This clonotype was counted at least ten times. A far bigger clonotype differs at one base, so this is likely a read error. The genes are TRBV15 and TRBJ2-1; a possible D gene is TRBD2 (5 bases). The V gene's germline CDR1 is LNHNV and CDR2 YYDKDF (reference sequence). The CDR3 is 15 residues long. V lost 0 bases and J 10 bases, leaving 16 bases between the germline ends. CDR3 in amino acids: CATSRDSGYSYEQFF. In DNA form, the CDR3 reads TGTGCCACCAGCAGAGATTCGGGGTACTCCTACGAGCAGTTCTTC.